Listed below are T cell receptor beta chains from one sample, sequenced in a study of blood T cell repertoires in COVID-19. The assay was immunoSEQ multiplex PCR, and TCRdb's table has in-frame clones only and misses some. The data contain under 200,000 clones, 84% of them singletons. The sequenced sample consisted of peripheral blood. Receptors originate from a young man with active or convalescent COVID-19. Both conserved end residues are part of each CDR3. The D gene is left open where the match is weak. Clone size is not always given. Where it is, it says once, few, many or a class for expanded clones.

v_call	d_call	cdr3_length	clone_size	j_call	cdr3_aa	cdr3_nt
TRBV6-5	-	15	-	TRBJ2-2	CASSYRQNPTGELFF	TGTGCCAGCAGTTACCGACAGAACCCCACCGGGGAGCTGTTTTTT
TRBV7-9	TRBD1	17	-	TRBJ1-2	CASSLAGTGGEGYGYTF	TGTGCCAGCAGCTTAGCCGGGACAGGGGGCGAGGGCTATGGCTACACCTTC
TRBV5-8	-	16	-	TRBJ2-1	CASSLVGLGARLTQFF	TGTGCCAGCAGCTTGGTCGGGTTGGGGGCCCGTTTAACCCAGTTCTTC
TRBV6-1	-	16	-	TRBJ1-6	CASSGHLYIHNSPLHF	TGTGCCAGCAGTGGACATCTATATATACATAATTCACCCCTCCACTTT
TRBV6-4	-	14	-	TRBJ2-2	CASRLRQAAGELFF	TGTGCCAGCAGACTACGACAGGCCGCCGGGGAGCTGTTTTTT
TRBV4-3	-	15	-	TRBJ1-2	CASSETTGRDYGYTF	TGCGCCAGCAGCGAAACAACAGGGAGGGACTATGGCTACACCTTC
TRBV6-5	TRBD2	15	-	TRBJ2-3	CASSPREAGADTQYF	TGTGCCAGCAGTCCGCGGGAGGCGGGAGCAGATACGCAGTATTTT
TRBV7-7	TRBD2	19	-	TRBJ2-1	CASSQGLAGGRSSYNEQFF	TGTGCCAGCAGCCAGGGACTAGCGGGGGGGCGAAGCTCCTACAATGAGCAGTTCTTC
TRBV7-8	-	15	-	TRBJ1-1	CASSSLPILNTEAFF	TGTGCCAGCAGCTCACTCCCAATACTGAACACTGAAGCTTTCTTT
TRBV3-1/TRBV3-2	-	13	-	TRBJ1-5	CASSQSTVQPQHF	TGTGCCAGCAGCCAGTCGACAGTTCAGCCCCAGCATTTT
TRBV18	-	14	-	TRBJ1-2	CASSQNTGTDGYTF	TGTGCCAGCTCACAGAACACAGGGACCGACGGCTACACCTTC
TRBV13	-	14	-	TRBJ1-3	CASSLEGIGNTIYF	TGTGCCAGCAGCTTAGAGGGGATTGGCAACACCATATATTTT
TRBV29-1	TRBD1	16	-	TRBJ1-1	CSVGSGTGFLNTEAFF	TGCAGCGTTGGATCCGGGACAGGTTTTTTGAACACTGAAGCTTTCTTT
TRBV12-3/TRBV12-4	-	13	-	TRBJ1-1	CASSLKEATEAFF	TGTGCCAGCAGTTTAAAGGAGGCCACTGAAGCTTTCTTT
TRBV6-4	-	14	-	TRBJ1-1	CASSRVPLDTEAFF	TGTGCCAGCAGTCGGGTACCCCTGGACACTGAAGCTTTCTTT
TRBV27	-	17	-	TRBJ2-7	CASSLAIGTFSSYEQYF	TGTGCCAGCAGTTTGGCGATCGGGACATTTTCATCCTACGAGCAGTACTTC
TRBV29-1	-	15	-	TRBJ2-2	CSVQGPGSGTGELFF	TGCAGCGTTCAGGGGCCAGGCTCAGGCACCGGGGAGCTGTTTTTT
TRBV14	-	15	-	TRBJ2-3	CASSQGETSTDTQYF	TGTGCCAGCAGCCAAGGGGAGACTAGCACAGATACGCAGTATTTT
TRBV6-5	-	14	-	TRBJ1-1	CASSPGSMNTEAFF	TGTGCCAGCAGCCCCGGGAGTATGAACACTGAAGCTTTCTTT
TRBV29-1	TRBD2	14	-	TRBJ2-1	CSVSTSGGGNEQFF	TGCAGCGTTTCGACTAGCGGGGGGGGAAATGAGCAGTTCTTC
TRBV2	-	13	-	TRBJ1-2	CASSDQAVYGYTF	TGTGCCAGCAGTGATCAGGCTGTCTATGGCTACACCTTC
TRBV5-6	-	12	-	TRBJ2-1	CASSLQAIEQFF	TGTGCCAGCAGCTTACAGGCAATTGAGCAGTTCTTC
TRBV7-2	TRBD1	17	few	TRBJ1-2	CASSINLGTGKTYGYTF	TGTGCCAGCAGCATAAATCTGGGGACAGGGAAGACCTATGGCTACACCTTC
TRBV3-1/TRBV3-2	TRBD1	15	many	TRBJ1-6	CASSRQTGSNSPLHF	TGTGCCAGCAGCCGCCAGACAGGGAGTAATTCACCCCTCCACTTT
TRBV15	-	18	-	TRBJ2-5	CATSRVPSAKGESETQYF	TGTGCCACCAGCAGAGTTCCTAGCGCGAAGGGAGAGTCAGAGACCCAGTACTTC
TRBV5-4	-	15	-	TRBJ2-3	CASSSGRPSTDTQYF	TGTGCCAGCAGCTCGGGGAGGCCCAGCACAGATACGCAGTATTTT
TRBV6-5	TRBD2	13	-	TRBJ2-7	CATRLAQTYEQYF	TGTGCCACCAGACTAGCGCAGACCTACGAGCAGTACTTC